This TCR beta chain originates from a study of T-cell memory formation after mild COVID-19. On the study more broadly: Across donors, TCR clusters were largely donor specific.

V dropped 0 bases and J dropped 9 bases, with 12 bases sitting between them. CDR3 size: 14 residues. CDR1 and CDR2 (germline): LGHNA, YNFKEQ. The study's findings and limits: Most CD4+ clones that shrank were in CM and EM, while CD8+ ones turned up in EMRA. Memory from before infection featured some responding clones, which suggests cross-reactive memory joined. Whether day 37 second-wave clones are SARS-CoV-2-specific was not confirmed.

TCRdb reprocessed the 5' RACE reads via MiXCR and lists one record per CDR3 protein. The repertoire consists of some 150,000 distinct CDR3 sequences, with approximately 21% occurring once and the leading ten covering 2% to 2.5%. This clonotype has only a few counts. Its antigen is currently unknown. The V gene is TRBV4-2, the J gene TRBJ2-1; maybe TRBD2 (6 bases). Sequences were obtained from PBMCs or a T cell subset sorted from them (not recorded which). This TCR derives from an adult woman who had mild COVID-19 (a few samples of this study predate the infection). Cell type and time point are not known. CDR3 bases: TGTGCCAGCAGCCAAGATTTCTCGGAGGGTGAGCAGTTCTTC. Translating gives CASSQDFSEGEQFF.